The 2 T cell receptor beta chains given below trace back to one sample, sequenced in a study of identical twins. TCRdb re-derived calls from the 5' RACE reads in MiXCR, one entry per CDR3 protein. The data hold about 520,000 distinct CDR3 sequences, with about 20% observed a single time. This sample also appeared in a second study, on T cells expressing NK-cell markers.

Sequencing was done on a sample of CD4+ T cells sorted from blood. The receptor source for this set is a woman between 18 and 29 years old in good health.

This chain joins TRBV6-1 and TRBJ2-7; 8 bases line up with TRBD2. Germline trimming cut 6 bases from V and 3 bases from J; bases unmatched to any gene: 10. This CDR3 is built from 15 residues. The germline V gene encodes CDR1 MNHNS and CDR2 SASEGT. For the CDR3, the DNA is TGTGCCAGCAGGTCGAGCGGGGGAGGCTACTACGAGCAGTACTTC. The encoded protein is CASRSSGGGYYEQYF.

This clonotype occurred a few times. V usage is TRBV4-3 and J usage is TRBJ2-4, with a tentative D call TRBD2 (5 bases). This CDR3 is 16 amino acids long. CDR1 LGHNA and CDR2 YSLEER come from the germline V gene. V dropped 4 bases and J dropped 0 bases, with 13 bases sitting between them. The CDR3 nucleotides read TGCGCCAGCAGCCCTAGCTTGATGGAAGCCAAAAACATTCAGTACTTC. Protein product: CASSPSLMEAKNIQYF.